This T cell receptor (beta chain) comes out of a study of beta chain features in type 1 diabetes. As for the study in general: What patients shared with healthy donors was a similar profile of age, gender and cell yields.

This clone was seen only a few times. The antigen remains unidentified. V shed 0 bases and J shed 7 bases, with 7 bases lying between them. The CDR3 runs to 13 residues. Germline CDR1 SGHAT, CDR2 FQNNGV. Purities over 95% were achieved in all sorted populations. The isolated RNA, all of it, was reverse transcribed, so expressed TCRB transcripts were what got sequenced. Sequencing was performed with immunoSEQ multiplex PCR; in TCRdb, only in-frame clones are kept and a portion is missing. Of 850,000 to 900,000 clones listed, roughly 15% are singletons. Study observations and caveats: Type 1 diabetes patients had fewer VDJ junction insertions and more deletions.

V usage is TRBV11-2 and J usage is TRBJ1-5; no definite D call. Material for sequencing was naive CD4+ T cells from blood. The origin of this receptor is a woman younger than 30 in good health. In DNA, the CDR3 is TGTGCCAGCAGCTTAGATAGGGAGCAGCCCCAGCATTTT. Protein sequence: CASSLDREQPQHF.